This T cell receptor (beta chain) was captured in a study of blood T cell repertoires in COVID-19. Clones were read by immunoSEQ multiplex PCR, and TCRdb kept only the in-frame ones, dropping some. In the table there are about 160,000 clones, roughly 83% of which are singletons. V was cut by 4 bases and J by 4 bases, with 11 bases left in between. Germline V gives CDR1 SGHTA, CDR2 FQGNSA. The CDR3 is 14 residues long. The rearrangement links TRBV7-2 to TRBJ1-5, with a tentative D call TRBD1 (6 bases). This clonotype originated in a woman at least 80 years old with active or convalescent COVID-19. The sample was peripheral blood. DNA for the CDR3: TGTGCCAGCAGCTCAGGACAGCCAAATCAGCCCCAGCATTTT. Amino acid sequence: CASSSGQPNQPQHF. Drawing the rest from reference TRBV7-2 and TRBJ1-5, the complete variable domain is GAGVSQSPSNKVTEKGKDVELRCDPISGHTALYWYRQSLGQGLEFLIYFQGNSAPDKSGLPSDRFSAERTGGSVSTLTIQRTQQEDSAVYLCASSSGQPNQPQHFGDGTRLSIL.